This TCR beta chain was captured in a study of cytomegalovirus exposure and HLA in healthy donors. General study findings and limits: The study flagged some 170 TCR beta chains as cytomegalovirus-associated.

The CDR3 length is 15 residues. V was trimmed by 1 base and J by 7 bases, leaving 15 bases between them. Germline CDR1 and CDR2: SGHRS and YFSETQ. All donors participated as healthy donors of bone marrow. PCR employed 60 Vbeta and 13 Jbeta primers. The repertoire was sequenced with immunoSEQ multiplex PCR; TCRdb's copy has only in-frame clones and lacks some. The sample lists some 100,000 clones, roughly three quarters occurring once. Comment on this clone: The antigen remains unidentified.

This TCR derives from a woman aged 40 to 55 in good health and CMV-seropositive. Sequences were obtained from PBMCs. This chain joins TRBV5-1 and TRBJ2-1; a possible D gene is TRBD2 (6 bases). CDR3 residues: CASSLSGVTGNEQFF. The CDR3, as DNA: TGCGCCAGCAGCTTGTCGGGAGTAACTGGTAATGAGCAGTTCTTC.